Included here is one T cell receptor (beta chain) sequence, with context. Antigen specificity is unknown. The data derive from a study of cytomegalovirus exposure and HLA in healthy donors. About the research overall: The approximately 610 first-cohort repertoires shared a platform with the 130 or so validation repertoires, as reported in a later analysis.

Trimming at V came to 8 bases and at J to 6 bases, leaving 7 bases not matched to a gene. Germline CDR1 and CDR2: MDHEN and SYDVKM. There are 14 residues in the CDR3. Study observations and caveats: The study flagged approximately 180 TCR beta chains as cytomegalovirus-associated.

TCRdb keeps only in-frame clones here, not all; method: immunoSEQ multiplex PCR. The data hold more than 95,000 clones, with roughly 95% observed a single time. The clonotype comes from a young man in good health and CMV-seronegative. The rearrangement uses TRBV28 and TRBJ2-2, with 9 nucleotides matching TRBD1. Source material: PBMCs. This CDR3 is CASGETGGPGELFF. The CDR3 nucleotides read TGTGCCAGCGGCGAAACAGGGGGCCCCGGGGAGCTGTTTTTT.